Below, 11 T cell receptor beta chains from the same sample are listed, as sequenced in a study of identical twins (dated by TCRdb to about 2016). Libraries were made using 5' RACE. Sequenced on an Illumina HiSeq 2000. TCRdb trimmed the raw reads at Q25, called clones with MiXCR and kept productive beta chains. Identical CDR3 proteins give one entry, which carries the most common genes and DNA. Across this sample there are more than 1.5 million distinct CDR3 sequences, with 32% seen only once. About 0.3% of the sample rests with the top ten. What was sequenced was cord blood. All receptors come from a newborn girl in good health.

The rearrangement links TRBV18 to TRBJ1-5; 7 bases align to TRBD1. V trimming: 3 bases; J trimming: 6 bases; junction bases outside the gene matches: 8. CDR3 length: 15 amino acids. Per the germline V gene, CDR1 is KGHSH and CDR2 is LQKENI. CDR3 sequence reads: CASSPFGPGGQPQHF. CDR3 nucleotides: TGTGCCAGCTCACCGTTTGGGCCAGGGGGTCAGCCCCAGCATTTT.

The genes are TRBV6-1 and TRBJ1-2; D call uncertain. CDR3 length equals 14 residues. Germline V CDR1 and CDR2: MNHNS, SASEGT. V gave up 5 bases and J gave up 6 bases, with 16 bases separating them. DNA of the CDR3: TGTGCCAGCAGTCCCATCGTGGGTATCCATGGCTACACCTTC. Amino acids: CASSPIVGIHGYTF.

The genes are TRBV24-1 and TRBJ2-1, with TRBD2 identical over 8 bases. The CDR3 spans 14 residues. The V gene end was trimmed by 4 bases and the J gene end by 8 bases; junction bases not matched to a gene: 6. CDR1 is KGHDR, CDR2 SFDVKD, per germline. In nucleotides, the CDR3 is TGTGCCACCAGTGACGGGGGGGCGATCGATGAGCAGTTCTTC. Amino acid sequence: CATSDGGAIDEQFF.

The genes are TRBV20-1 and TRBJ1-2; D is unclear. V shed 0 bases and J shed 0 bases, with 11 bases lying between them. CDR1 and CDR2 (germline): DFQATT, SNEGSKA (reference sequence). This CDR3 has 15 amino acids. Here the CDR3 reads CSARDHPVANYGYTF. In nucleotides, the CDR3 is TGCAGTGCTAGAGATCATCCGGTGGCTAACTATGGCTACACCTTC.

Regarding this clonotype: The junction differs from germline at one of its ends, possibly a read error. V is TRBV5-1 and J is TRBJ1-6, with D maybe TRBD1 (5 bases). The CDR3 has 16 residues. Germline V gene data show CDR1 as SGHRS and CDR2 as YFSETQ. Here the CDR3 DNA reads TGCGCCTGCAGCTTGGCCCCAAGGGGAGTCGGTTCACCCCTCCACTTT. Amino acids: CACSLAPRGVGSPLHF.

This clonotype has a handful of counts. The rearrangement links TRBV3-1 to TRBJ2-4, with 10 bases fitting TRBD2. Judging by the DNA end, TRBJ2-7 fits better; the J call may be wrong. Germline CDR1 is LGHDT and CDR2 is YNNKEL (reference sequence). This CDR3 is 16 amino acids long. This chain's CDR3 is CASSLRTSGAAYEQYF. The CDR3, as DNA: TGTGCCAGCAGCCTTCGGACTAGCGGTGCCGCCTACGAGCAGTACTTC.

The V gene is TRBV28, the J gene TRBJ2-3; D is unclear. Trimming cost V 4 bases and J 11 bases, with 7 bases left between them. Germline values: CDR1 MDHEN, CDR2 SYDVKM. The CDR3 sequence is 10 residues long. The CDR3 is CASSSRMQYF. The CDR3 nucleotides are TGTGCCAGCAGTTCGCGGATGCAGTATTTT. The whole variable domain, remainder taken from reference TRBV28 and TRBJ2-3, is DVKVTQSSRYLVKRTGEKVFLECVQDMDHENMFWYRQDPGLGLRLIYFSYDVKMKEKGDIPEGYSVSREKKERFSLILESASTNQTSMYLCASSSRMQYFGPGTRLTVL.

The chain recombines TRBV20-1 with TRBJ2-5; 8 bases are shared with TRBD2. CDR1 and CDR2 from the germline V gene are DFQATT and SNEGSKA (reference sequence). The CDR3 has 15 residues. V shed 3 bases and J 0 bases; nucleotides not matched to a gene: 6. The CDR3 is CSARTSDTYQETQYF. The DNA of the CDR3 is TGCAGTGCTAGGACTAGCGACACGTACCAAGAGACCCAGTACTTC.

The CDR3 here is CASSLLTGTRGTEAFF. The CDR3 DNA is TGCGCCAGCAGCTTGTTAACAGGAACCAGGGGCACTGAAGCTTTCTTT. The chain links TRBV5-1 to TRBJ1-1; tentative D call: TRBD1 (6 bases). V gave up 1 base and J gave up 4 bases, with 17 bases separating them. Looked up from germline, CDR1 is SGHRS and CDR2 is YFSETQ. The CDR3 spans 16 residues.

The chain carries TRBV20-1 and TRBJ1-4, with TRBD1 identical over 7 bases. Germline V CDR1 and CDR2: DFQATT, SNEGSKA (reference sequence). The CDR3 runs 13 residues. The V gene end was trimmed by 3 bases and the J gene end by 7 bases; junction bases not matched to a gene: 5. The CDR3 DNA reads TGCAGTGCTAGGGGACAGTTAGGTGAAAAACTGTTTTTT. Its translation: CSARGQLGEKLFF.

This clonotype was detected once. The chain combines TRBV29-1 with TRBJ2-7; D may be TRBD1 (5 bases). The end of the DNA fits TRBJ2-5 better, so the J call may be wrong. CDR1 is SQVTM, CDR2 ANQGSEA, per germline. This CDR3 has 10 amino acids. The CDR3 DNA sequence: TGCAGCGGACAGAAAGAGACCCAGTACTTC. Translated, it gives CSGQKETQYF.